This TCR beta chain was captured in a study of CD8+ T cells in alopecia areata. Treatment given: oral pan-JAK inhibitor, 5-10 mg twice daily. Extracted RNA was reverse transcribed, and the resulting cDNA served as sequencing template. TCRdb's table, derived via immunoSEQ multiplex PCR, lists solely in-frame clones and lacks some. The profile shows about 210,000 clones, 40% to 55% of them singletons. The CDR3 runs 16 residues. V lost 5 bases and J lost 7; bases outside the gene matches: 9. CDR1 and CDR2 (germline): SEHNR, FQNEAQ (reference sequence). This clone has more than one count but fewer than ten.

The receptor comes from a human donor with alopecia areata. The chain is built from TRBV7-9 and TRBJ2-1, with 12 nucleotides matching TRBD2. The source material was CD4+ T cells sorted from blood, sampled around week 37, from a patient treated with tofacitinib. The CDR3 sequence is CASSVPTSGRPNEQFF. The CDR3 DNA is TGTGCCAGCAGCGTCCCCACTAGCGGGAGGCCTAATGAGCAGTTCTTC.